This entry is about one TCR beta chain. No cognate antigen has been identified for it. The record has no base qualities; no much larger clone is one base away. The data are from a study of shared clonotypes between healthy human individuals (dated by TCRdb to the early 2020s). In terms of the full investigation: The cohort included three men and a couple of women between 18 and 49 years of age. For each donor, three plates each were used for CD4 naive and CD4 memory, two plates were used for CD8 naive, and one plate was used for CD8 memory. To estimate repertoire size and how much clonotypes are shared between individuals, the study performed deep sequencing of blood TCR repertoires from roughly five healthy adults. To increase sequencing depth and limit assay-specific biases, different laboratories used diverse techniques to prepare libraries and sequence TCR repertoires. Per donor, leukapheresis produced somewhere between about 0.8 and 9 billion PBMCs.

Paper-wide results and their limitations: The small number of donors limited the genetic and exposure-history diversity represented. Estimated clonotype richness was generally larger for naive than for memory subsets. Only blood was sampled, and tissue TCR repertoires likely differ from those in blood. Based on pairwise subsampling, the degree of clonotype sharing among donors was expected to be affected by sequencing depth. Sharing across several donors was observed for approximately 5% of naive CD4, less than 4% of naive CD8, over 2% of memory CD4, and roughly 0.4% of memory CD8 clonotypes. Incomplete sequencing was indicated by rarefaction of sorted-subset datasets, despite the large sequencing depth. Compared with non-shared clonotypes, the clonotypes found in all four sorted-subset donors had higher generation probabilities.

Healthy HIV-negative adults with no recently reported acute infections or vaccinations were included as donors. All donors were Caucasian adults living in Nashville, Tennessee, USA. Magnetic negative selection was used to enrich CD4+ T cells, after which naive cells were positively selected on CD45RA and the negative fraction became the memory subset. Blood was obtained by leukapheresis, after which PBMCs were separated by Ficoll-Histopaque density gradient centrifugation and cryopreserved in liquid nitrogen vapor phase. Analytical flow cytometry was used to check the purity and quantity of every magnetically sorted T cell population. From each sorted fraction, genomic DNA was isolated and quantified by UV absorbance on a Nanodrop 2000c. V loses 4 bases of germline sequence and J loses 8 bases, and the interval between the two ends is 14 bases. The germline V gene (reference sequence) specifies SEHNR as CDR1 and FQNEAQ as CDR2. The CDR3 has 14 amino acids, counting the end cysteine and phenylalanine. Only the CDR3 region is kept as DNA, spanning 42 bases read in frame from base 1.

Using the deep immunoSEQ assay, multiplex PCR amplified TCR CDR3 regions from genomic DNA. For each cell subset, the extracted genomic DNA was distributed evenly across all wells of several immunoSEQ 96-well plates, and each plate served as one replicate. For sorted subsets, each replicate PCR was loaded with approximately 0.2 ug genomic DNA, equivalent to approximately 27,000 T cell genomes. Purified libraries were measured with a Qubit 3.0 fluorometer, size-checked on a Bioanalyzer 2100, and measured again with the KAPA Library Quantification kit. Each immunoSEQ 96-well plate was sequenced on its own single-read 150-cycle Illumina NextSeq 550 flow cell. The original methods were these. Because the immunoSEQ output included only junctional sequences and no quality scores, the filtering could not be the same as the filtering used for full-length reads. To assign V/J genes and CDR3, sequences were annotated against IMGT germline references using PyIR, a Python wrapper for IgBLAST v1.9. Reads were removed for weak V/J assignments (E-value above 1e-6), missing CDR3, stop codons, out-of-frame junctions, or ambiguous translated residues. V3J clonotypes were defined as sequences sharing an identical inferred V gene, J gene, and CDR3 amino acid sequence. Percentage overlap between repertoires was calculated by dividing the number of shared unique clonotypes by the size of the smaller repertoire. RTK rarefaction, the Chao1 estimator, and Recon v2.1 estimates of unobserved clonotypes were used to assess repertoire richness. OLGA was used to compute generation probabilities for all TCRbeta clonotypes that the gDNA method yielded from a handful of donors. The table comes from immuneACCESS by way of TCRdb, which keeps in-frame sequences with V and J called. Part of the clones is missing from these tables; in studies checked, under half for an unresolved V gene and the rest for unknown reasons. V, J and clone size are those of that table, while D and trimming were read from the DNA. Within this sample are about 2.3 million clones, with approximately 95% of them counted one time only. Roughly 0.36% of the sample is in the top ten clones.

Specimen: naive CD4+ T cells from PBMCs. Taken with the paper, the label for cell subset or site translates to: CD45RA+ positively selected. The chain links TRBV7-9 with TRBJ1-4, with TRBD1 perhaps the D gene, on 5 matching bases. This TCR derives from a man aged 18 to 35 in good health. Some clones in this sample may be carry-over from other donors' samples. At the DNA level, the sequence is TGTGCCAGCAGCTCGAGCGGGACGAGGGAAAAACTGTTTTTT. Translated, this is CASSSSGTREKLFF.